This T cell receptor (beta chain) was recovered during a study of early T cells in non-severe SARS-CoV-2 infection. Background on the study: The chains were unpaired, and the sequenced material was bulk RNA from unsorted whole blood.

This clonotype was observed at least ten times. The target antigen is unknown. Attachment of unique molecular identifiers to individual cDNA molecules was performed. TCRdb reanalysed the 5' RACE reads using MiXCR and keeps one entry per CDR3 protein. The profile shows about 49,000 distinct CDR3 sequences, about an eighth of them singletons. General study results and limits: Comparison of clonotypes with VDJdb favored anti-spike CD8 responses while missing private and CD4 specificities.

This CDR3 has 13 amino acids. The germline V and J ends were trimmed by 8 bases and 6 bases, with 16 bases remaining between them. CDR1 PRHDT and CDR2 FYEKMQ come from the germline V gene (reference sequence). The sequence came from an adult who was a healthcare worker with PCR-confirmed SARS-CoV-2 infection or an uninfected control (not recorded which). The V and J genes are TRBV13 and TRBJ1-2, with unresolved D. The source material was whole blood. The CDR3 here is CASRTGLDHGYTF. The CDR3 DNA reads as TGTGCCAGCCGAACCGGCCTCGACCATGGCTACACCTTC. The variable domain in full, with the rest retrieved from reference TRBV13 and TRBJ1-2, is AAGVIQSPRHLIKEKRETATLKCYPIPRHDTVYWYQQGPGQDPQFLISFYEKMQSDKGSIPDRFSAQQFSDYHSELNMSSLELGDSALYFCASRTGLDHGYTFGSGTRLTVV.